This is a list of T cell receptor beta chains from one sample in a study of T cell responses to AZD1222 COVID-19 vaccine. Here immunoSEQ multiplex PCR was the method, and the copy in TCRdb shows in-frame clones only, minus some. In the table there are about 110,000 clones, 70% to 90% of which are singletons. Sequenced material: peripheral blood, taken on day 0 of AZD1222 vaccination. The receptors originated from an adult in good health. Both conserved end residues are part of each CDR3. Fields, in order: J gene, D gene, CDR3 length, V gene, CDR3 protein. The D gene is left open where the match is weak.

TRBJ2-1	.	13	TRBV11-3	CASSVLWDNEQFF
TRBJ1-1	TRBD1	15	TRBV3-1/TRBV3-2	CASSLGSGGGTEAFF
TRBJ1-3	.	14	TRBV5-1	CASSFGGSRNTIYF
TRBJ1-6	.	17	TRBV10-2	CASRGTPGTDPNSPLHF
TRBJ2-5	.	14	TRBV5-4	CASSLGGSRETQYF
TRBJ1-4	TRBD1	14	TRBV19	CASSAQGAVEKLFF
TRBJ1-1	.	13	TRBV6-2/TRBV6-3	CASSYGQGFEAFF
TRBJ2-1	.	17	TRBV7-8	CASSSDTIPKSYNEQFF
TRBJ1-6	TRBD1	13	TRBV5-1	CASWDRENSPLHF
TRBJ1-6	.	13	TRBV6-4	CASSGGFNSPLHF
TRBJ2-2	TRBD2	19	TRBV9	CASSVGWTSGNLNTGELFF
TRBJ2-7	TRBD2	14	TRBV11-3	CASRAGGNSYEQYF
TRBJ2-7	TRBD1	15	TRBV28	CASTTQGQLPSEQYF
TRBJ1-5	.	15	TRBV5-1	CASSLVGFPGQPQHF
TRBJ2-7	TRBD1	13	TRBV7-8	CASRRQGAYEQYF
TRBJ1-1	.	14	TRBV5-1	CASSLARENTEAFF
TRBJ1-4	.	21	TRBV19	CASTALPGRAFGSTTNEKLFF
TRBJ1-2	TRBD1	14	TRBV2	CASSRGQGDYGYTF
TRBJ2-7	.	11	TRBV28	CATWGRHEQYF
TRBJ2-2	.	14	TRBV7-2	CASTRDTGSGELFF
TRBJ1-4	.	16	TRBV24-1	CATSDPTGTTNEKLFF
TRBJ2-5	.	13	TRBV29-1	CSVETDSQETQYF
TRBJ1-2	.	12	TRBV27	CASSGGDRGYTF
TRBJ2-5	TRBD1	14	TRBV10-3	CAISEYRGGETQYF
TRBJ2-7	.	17	TRBV11-2	CASSLVASGSSLYEQYF
TRBJ1-4	TRBD1	15	TRBV3-1/TRBV3-2	CASSSRQGMGEKLFF
TRBJ2-7	.	15	TRBV4-3	CASSQDRWDTYEQYF
TRBJ2-2	.	15	TRBV7-2	CASTPSPDSTGELFF